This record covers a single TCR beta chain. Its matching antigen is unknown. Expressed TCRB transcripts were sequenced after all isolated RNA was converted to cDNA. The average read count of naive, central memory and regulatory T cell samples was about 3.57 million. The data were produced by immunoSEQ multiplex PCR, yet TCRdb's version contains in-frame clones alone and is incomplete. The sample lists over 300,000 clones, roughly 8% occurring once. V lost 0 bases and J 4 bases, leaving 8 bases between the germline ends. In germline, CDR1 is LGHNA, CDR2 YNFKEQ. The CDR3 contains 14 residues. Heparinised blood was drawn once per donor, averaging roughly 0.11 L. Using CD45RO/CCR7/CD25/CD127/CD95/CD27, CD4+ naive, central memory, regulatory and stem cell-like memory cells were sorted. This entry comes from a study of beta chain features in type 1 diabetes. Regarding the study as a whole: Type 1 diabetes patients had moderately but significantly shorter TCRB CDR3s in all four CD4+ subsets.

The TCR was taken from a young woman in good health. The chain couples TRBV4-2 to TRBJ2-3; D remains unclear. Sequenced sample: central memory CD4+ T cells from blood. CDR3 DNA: TGTGCCAGCAGCCAAGATGGGGTACCAGATACGCAGTATTTT. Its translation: CASSQDGVPDTQYF.